The sequence of this TCR beta chain was determined in a study of graft-versus-host responses after intestinal transplantation. Overall study context: Recipients were given multivisceral, liver-intestinal, or isolated intestinal transplants. Anti-thymocyte globulin induction preceded roughly 3 years of tacrolimus and steroid maintenance in all recipients. Overall study findings and caveats: Some patients had graft-donor T cell macrochimerism. In their allografts, the ratios of graft-versus-host to host-versus-graft T cell clones were high.

For this clone: Its antigen is undetermined.

Germline V gives CDR1 MNHEY, CDR2 SMNVEV (reference sequence). The germline V and J ends were trimmed by 6 bases and 1 base, with 10 bases remaining between them. This CDR3 has 13 residues. Here immunoSEQ multiplex PCR was the method, and the copy in TCRdb shows in-frame clones only, minus some. The data show tens of thousands of clones, roughly 95% seen once. The chain employs TRBV27 and TRBJ2-7, with D tentatively TRBD1 or TRBD2 (5 bases each). This TCR came from a human donor who was the organ donor for an intestinal transplant. Sequencing was performed on unstimulated CD8+ T cells sorted from spleen or lymph node cells, taken before transplant. This CDR3 is CASSQGRSYEQYF. The CDR3 nucleotides are TGTGCCAGCAGCCAGGGACGTTCCTACGAGCAGTACTTC.